This entry describes one TCR beta chain. Its specific antigen is unknown. Base qualities are missing; no much larger clone stands one base away. This sample is part of a study of regulatory T cells in long-lasting Graves disease (dated by TCRdb to 2020 to 2023). Context from the whole study: Antithyroid drugs had been taken for less than 3 months by newly diagnosed Graves' disease patients. TCR sequencing covered around 13 persistent and some 20 newly diagnosed Graves' disease patients, 33 samples in total. The study was conducted in China and was registered as a clinical trial. This study used TCR sequencing and RNA sequencing of peripheral blood to compare persistent Graves' disease patients against newly diagnosed Graves' disease patients. What the research found in general, with its limitations: Persistent disease showed preferential use of TRBV28, TRBJ1-2 and TRBJ2-5, whereas newly diagnosed disease favored TRBV20-1 and TRBJ2-1. Peripheral blood alone was examined, since thyroid tissue, which constituted the primary lesion, could not be accessed. Persistent patients shared more public clonotypes among themselves (around 3,000) than newly diagnosed patients did (over 950). The authors acknowledged the small sample size as a limitation that may reduce accuracy. Lower TCR Shannon entropy and fewer highly expanded clones were observed in persistent Graves' disease patients than in newly diagnosed patients, which suggested clonal expansion. Sequencing and analysis were restricted to the TCR beta chain.

In the germline V gene (reference sequence), CDR1 corresponds to LNHNV and CDR2 to YYDKDF. The cysteine opens and the phenylalanine closes a CDR3 of 13 amino acids. The only DNA kept is the CDR3, 39 bases in frame from the first base. V is reduced by 0 bases and J by 5 bases, leaving a spacing of 6 bases between them. The library was prepared using multiplex PCR. The data were produced on an Illumina HiSeq 4000. To build TCR beta libraries, CDR3 regions were amplified by Arm-PCR using iRepertoire HTBI primers. PCR products were gel purified before sequencing. Per the authors' processing: Across samples, fewer than 70 TRBV and 14 TRBJ segments were identified and used for gene usage analysis of CDR3 amino acid clonotypes. COPE and FqMerger were used to merge the filtered high-quality paired reads into contigs. BLAST was used to align contigs to IMGT TRBV, TRBD and TRBJ reference genes, and CDR3 was defined according to IMGT. Any clonotype with a frequency above 0.1% was classified as a highly expanded clone. Shannon entropy served as the measure of repertoire diversity, while the Gini coefficient captured V-J evenness. Public clonotypes were defined as clonotypes shared by more than one individual. TCRdb reanalyzed the raw reads on its own, using fastp at Q25 for trimming and MiXCR for clone calling, and kept in-frame beta chains. Rows merge per CDR3 protein into single entries with the most common DNA and genes. The V and J calls were determined by TCRdb, not by the authors. The sample data list 360,000 or so distinct CDR3 sequences, and 12% of these were observed just once. The top ten clonotypes cover 18% of the sample.

This specimen's time point label, interpreted: newly diagnosed GD, antithyroid drugs for less than 3 months. For both TCR sequencing and RNA sequencing, RNA was extracted from PBMCs in TRIzol. Graves' disease was diagnosed according to American Thyroid Association guidelines. Recruitment of patients was carried out at an endocrinology department in Xi'an, China. Each patient gave approximately 10 milliliters of peripheral blood, collected in an EDTA anticoagulant tube. Ficoll Paque Plus density gradient separation was used to isolate PBMCs, and no further T cell sorting was done. An Agilent 2100 Bioanalyzer and agarose gel were used to check RNA quality, and a NanoDrop 2000 was used to measure RNA concentration. The same sample was also used in a study of T cells in Graves' hyperthyroidism and ophthalmopathy. In that second paper, the authors write: Graves' hyperthyroidism was defined as stable when no progression to ophthalmopathy occurred over 18 months of follow-up. Hyperthyroidism patients were newly diagnosed, had a disease duration of under 2 months, and were aged 18 to 65 years. The study excluded patients with uncontrolled infections, other autoimmune diseases, pregnancy or lactation. Clinical symptoms, serum thyroxine and TRAb, thyroid ultrasound, and orbital computed tomography formed the basis for the diagnoses. The TCR CDR3 was subjected to a first round of RT-PCR using the HTBI primer set and the Qiagen OneStep RT-PCR kit. Most expanded thyroid clonotypes (frequency above 0.001) were also detected in blood, suggesting blood repertoires may reflect thyroid immune responses. A 13 V-J signature model separated ophthalmopathy from stable hyperthyroidism, with around 91% sensitivity and 81% to 82% specificity in cross-validation and 80%/75% in testing. In validation, progression to ophthalmopathy was predicted by the model with around 71% sensitivity and 72.22% specificity, a median of about 6.4 months before onset. A discovery cohort of roughly 100 patients, approximately 44 with Graves' ophthalmopathy and roughly 59 with stable Graves' hyperthyroidism, was used to find distinguishing TCR V-J signatures. Prospective prediction of ophthalmopathy was tested in an independent validation cohort consisting of about 20 hyperthyroidism patients and more than 15 patients who later progressed to ophthalmopathy. The roughly 100 discovery patients were divided at random into training and test sets in a 7:3 ratio. Thyroid tissue and blood T-cell repertoires from roughly 6 Graves' hyperthyroidism patients were also compared in the study. Following sampling, methimazole starting at 30 mg daily was given to hyperthyroidism patients, and high-dose intravenous methylprednisolone was given to ophthalmopathy patients. A second multiplex PCR round built the libraries, followed by size selection and purification. The libraries were sequenced on an Illumina HiSeq2000 using paired-end 100 bp reads. Raw data were processed with SOAPnuke, discarding reads with adapters, uncalled bases, mean Phred below 15, or no exact constant-primer or identifier match. High-quality paired reads were merged using COPE v1.2.5, and each unique nucleotide sequence was defined as a clonotype. MiTCR v1.1 was used to align the clonotypes against IMGT TRBV, TRBD and TRBJ reference segments. The analysis was restricted to V-J combinations with a frequency above 0.0001, which together covered 99.2% of the repertoires. The TCS score was defined as F50 (clonal expansion) divided by E x V (chaos), with BLOSUM62-based TCRdist calculated between CDR3 peptides within each V-J. Welch's t-statistics and random forest reduced roughly 500 V-J features to 10 to 15, which were used in a naive Bayes classifier (R e1071). No statistical method was used to set the sample size in advance, and investigators knew the group allocation. The paper describes TCR Vbeta CDR3 sequencing of 120 to 150 peripheral blood samples, made up of fewer than 50 ophthalmopathy patients, 70 to 80 hyperthyroidism patients and about 17 progressor patients.

Specimen: peripheral blood mononuclear cells (PBMCs), collected at new diagnosis, from a patient treated with antithyroid drugs. The receptor's source is a woman in her late teens or twenties with Graves disease. Donor details come from another sample of the same person, matched by shared clones. The rearrangement combines TRBV15 with TRBJ2-3, with a weak D call of TRBD1 (5 bases match). The CDR3 here reads CATSREDRDTQYF. The DNA is as follows: TGTGCCACCAGCAGAGAAGACAGAGATACGCAGTATTTT.